The 26 T cell receptor beta chains given below trace back to one sample, sequenced in a study of cytomegalovirus exposure and HLA in healthy donors. Clones were sequenced by immunoSEQ multiplex PCR, and TCRdb holds only the in-frame ones, with some missing. This table holds over 200,000 clones, around 80% found once. Sequenced sample: PBMCs. The receptors come from a woman aged 25 to 39 in good health and CMV-seropositive.

J is TRBJ2-3 and V is TRBV6-4, with TRBD2 identical over 11 bases. V gave up 6 bases and J gave up 0 bases; unmatched junction bases: 2. Germline lookup yields CDR1 MRHNA and CDR2 SNTAGT. This CDR3 region has 15 residues. The CDR3 sequence: CASRTSGTSTDTQYF. Written as DNA, the CDR3 is TGTGCCAGCAGGACTAGCGGGACTAGCACAGATACGCAGTATTTT.

The chain joins TRBV20-1 to TRBJ2-5; perhaps TRBD1 as D (5 bases). Germline loops: CDR1 DFQATT, CDR2 SNEGSKA (reference sequence). The CDR3 is 11 amino acids. The CDR3 DNA reads as TGCAGCCCGACAGACCGAGAGACCCAGTACTTC. Its protein product is CSPTDRETQYF.

The chain carries TRBV30 and TRBJ1-2; D is ambiguous. V lost 7 bases and J 7 bases, leaving 28 bases between the germline ends. This CDR3 is built from 16 residues. Germline V gives CDR1 GTSNPN, CDR2 SVGIG (reference sequence). The DNA for the CDR3 is TGTGCCTTTTCGGAAGGCACTTCCCTGTTGTTGCGTGGCTACACCTTC. Amino acid sequence: CAFSEGTSLLLRGYTF.

The chain has TRBV5-1 and TRBJ1-2; a weak D match, TRBD1 (5 bases). Germline V CDR1 and CDR2: SGHRS, YFSETQ. The CDR3 is 16 amino acids. V dropped 5 bases and J dropped 4 bases, with 21 bases sitting between them. CDR3 in DNA: TGCGCCAGCAGTTGGGGTACGGGGACGTCGGGCTATGGCTACACCTTC. It is translated as CASSWGTGTSGYGYTF.

The chain recombines TRBV18 with TRBJ2-7; 9 bases are shared with TRBD1. This CDR3 is 12 amino acids long. Germline-derived CDR1 and CDR2 are KGHSH and LQKENI. V was pared by 8 bases and J by 4 bases, with 3 bases of the junction left unmatched. In nucleotides, the CDR3 is TGTGCCAGCACCGGGACAGGGTACGAGCAGTACTTC. This encodes CASTGTGYEQYF.

Details on this clone: Other DNA sequences in the sample encode the same CDR3. The chain employs TRBV27 and TRBJ2-7; perhaps D is TRBD1 or TRBD2 (5 bases each). V was cut by 4 bases and J by 0 bases, with 7 bases left in between. Germline V gene data show CDR1 as MNHEY and CDR2 as SMNVEV (reference sequence). The CDR3 loop spans 13 amino acids. DNA of the CDR3: TGTGCCAGCAGTTGGGGGAGCTCCTACGAGCAGTACTTC. This gives the protein CASSWGSSYEQYF.

The chain joins TRBV6-1 to TRBJ2-1; unclear D gene. Germline V lookup: CDR1 MNHNS, CDR2 SASEGT. The CDR3 totals 12 residues. V lost 7 bases to trimming and J lost 4 bases, with 8 bases between them. The CDR3 loop is CASTLRYNEQFF. The CDR3 region has the DNA TGTGCCAGCACCCTGAGGTACAATGAGCAGTTCTTC.

This chain joins TRBV19 and TRBJ2-1, with 7 bases lining up with TRBD1. Germline CDR1 is LNHDA and CDR2 is SQIVND (reference sequence). Losses at the gene ends were 7 bases for V and 2 bases for J; bases not matched to a gene: 5. The CDR3 extends over 14 amino acids. The CDR3 DNA sequence: TGTGCCAGTACCCCCGGGACAGCCTACAATGAGCAGTTCTTC. Translation gives CASTPGTAYNEQFF.

This chain uses TRBV7-9 with TRBJ1-1; weak D call: TRBD1 (6 bases). V was pared by 2 bases and J by 6 bases, with 13 bases between. The CDR3 covers 14 residues. CDR1 and CDR2 (germline): SEHNR, FQNEAQ (reference sequence). Here the CDR3 reads CASSLSGRGSEAFF. The CDR3 nucleotides read TGTGCCAGCAGCTTATCGGGCAGGGGATCTGAAGCTTTCTTT.

J is TRBJ2-1 and V is TRBV10-3; 8 positions agree with TRBD2. V lost 2 bases and J lost 3; bases outside the gene matches: 6. CDR1 ENHRY and CDR2 SYGVKD come from the germline V gene. The CDR3 totals 16 residues. This chain's CDR3 is CAISEDHAGGYNEQFF. Written as DNA, the CDR3 is TGTGCCATCAGTGAGGACCACGCGGGGGGCTACAATGAGCAGTTCTTC.

The J gene is TRBJ1-3, the V gene TRBV28; D not certain. The CDR3 contains 15 residues. V gave up 3 bases and J gave up 0 bases, with 9 bases separating them. Germline V lookup: CDR1 MDHEN, CDR2 SYDVKM. The CDR3 protein is CASSFYGLSGNTIYF. CDR3 DNA: TGTGCCAGCAGTTTTTACGGGCTCTCTGGAAACACCATATATTTT.

In its sample, this clone was seen a few times. The CDR3 coding sequence is TGTGCCAGTAGTATGGTTTGGGACAGGCGTTCTTCCTACGAGCAGTACTTC. Protein sequence: CASSMVWDRRSSYEQYF. The chain employs TRBV19 and TRBJ2-7, with 8 bases lining up with TRBD1. This CDR3 contains 17 residues. Germline V gene sequence: CDR1 LNHDA, CDR2 SQIVND (reference sequence). The J segment lost 1 base and the V segment lost 3 bases, leaving 11 bases of the junction unmatched.

Only one count was recorded for this clone. The chain is built from TRBV6-5 and TRBJ2-1; 9 bases agree with TRBD2. Per the germline V gene, CDR1 is MNHEY and CDR2 is SVGAGI. The CDR3 is made up of 14 amino acids. V was clipped by 0 bases and J by 7 bases; unmatched bases: 1. Written as DNA, the CDR3 is TGTGCCAGCAGTTACTCTAGCGGGAGTAATGAGCAGTTCTTC. This codes for CASSYSSGSNEQFF.

The chain has TRBV27 and TRBJ1-1; D might be TRBD1 (5 bases). CDR3 size: 14 residues. Trimming took off 3 bases at V and 4 bases at J, with 12 bases between the two ends. Germline V gene data show CDR1 as MNHEY and CDR2 as SMNVEV (reference sequence). The CDR3 is CASSLWGSGTEAFF. The CDR3 DNA reads TGTGCCAGCAGTTTGTGGGGGTCGGGCACTGAAGCTTTCTTT.

A note on this clone: Other DNA sequences within the sample encode an identical CDR3. The CDR3 sequence is CSVARGNEQFF. Here the CDR3 DNA reads TGCAGCGTTGCCAGGGGGAATGAGCAGTTCTTC. The chain couples TRBV29-1 to TRBJ2-1, with 7 bases matching TRBD1. CDR3 size: 11 residues. The V segment lost 4 bases and the J segment 7 bases; nucleotides outside the gene matches: 1. The V gene's germline CDR1 is SQVTM and CDR2 ANQGSEA.

The chain combines TRBV28 with TRBJ1-2, with D unresolved. V gave up 3 bases and J gave up 6 bases, with 11 bases separating them. CDR3 length equals 13 residues. Germline CDR1 reads MDHEN; CDR2 reads SYDVKM. The CDR3 DNA sequence: TGTGCCAGCAGTTTGTCCGTTGAGGATGGCTACACCTTC. It specifies CASSLSVEDGYTF.

The V call is TRBV7-9, the J call TRBJ1-4; D possibly corresponds to TRBD1 (6 bases). In germline, CDR1 is SEHNR, CDR2 FQNEAQ (reference sequence). V lost 5 bases to trimming and J lost 5 bases, with 15 bases between them. The CDR3 runs 15 residues. CDR3 loop: CASSAYRAGNEKLFF. The CDR3 nucleotides are TGTGCCAGCAGCGCCTACAGGGCGGGGAATGAAAAACTGTTTTTT.

The chain combines TRBV7-8 with TRBJ1-2; D perhaps matches TRBD1 (6 bases). CDR3 size: 13 residues. Trimming took off 1 base at V and 4 bases at J, with 7 bases between the two ends. Germline CDR1 reads SGHVS; CDR2 reads FQNEAQ. The CDR3 here is CASSLGTAYGYTF. DNA of the CDR3: TGTGCCAGCAGCTTAGGGACAGCCTATGGCTACACCTTC.

The V call is TRBV27, the J call TRBJ2-3; 8 bases fit TRBD2. The CDR3 contains 14 residues. Losses at the gene ends were 3 bases for V and 4 bases for J; bases not matched to a gene: 3. The germline V gene encodes CDR1 MNHEY and CDR2 SMNVEV (reference sequence). This CDR3 is CASSFSGTSDTQYF. Written as DNA, the CDR3 is TGTGCCAGCAGTTTTAGCGGGACTTCAGATACGCAGTATTTT.

In nucleotides, the CDR3 is TGTGCCAGCAGCTTAGGTTGGGGGAATAGTTTCACTGAAGCTTTCTTT. It encodes CASSLGWGNSFTEAFF. The chain links TRBV7-2 to TRBJ1-1; the D gene is possibly TRBD1 (5 bases). CDR3 length: 16 amino acids. Deletions cut 1 base from V and 4 bases from J, with 16 bases between. The germline gives CDR1 SGHTA, CDR2 FQGNSA.

This rearrangement joins TRBV9 to TRBJ1-2; D is unclear. Looked up from germline, CDR1 is SGDLS and CDR2 is YYNGEE. This CDR3 has 16 residues. V lost 3 bases and J 3 bases, leaving 18 bases between the germline ends. CDR3 in amino acids: CASSAREKRTHYGYTF. The DNA for the CDR3 is TGTGCCAGCAGCGCCCGAGAGAAGAGGACCCACTATGGCTACACCTTC.

This clone was counted a few times. Written as DNA, the CDR3 is TGCGCCAGCAGTGAGAGCCCTCAGCCCGGGTACGAGCAGTACTTC. Translation: CASSESPQPGYEQYF. This sequence joins TRBV10-1 and TRBJ2-7, with D hard to call. Trimming took off 2 bases at V and 4 bases at J, with 15 bases between the two ends. CDR3 length: 15 residues. Germline V gene data show CDR1 as WNHNN and CDR2 as SYGVQD (reference sequence).

The V gene is TRBV6-5, the J gene TRBJ2-7, with no clear D. The CDR3 is made up of 16 amino acids. CDR1 and CDR2 from the germline V gene are MNHEY and SVGAGI. Trimming stripped 4 bases from V and 5 bases from J, with 21 bases between. The CDR3 nucleotides read TGTGCCAGCAGTTCTGGAGTGGACCTCATCCTTCACGAGCAGTACTTC. Translating it yields CASSSGVDLILHEQYF.

The chain combines TRBV18 with TRBJ2-7, with a possible D match to TRBD1 (5 bases). Per germline, CDR1 KGHSH and CDR2 LQKENI. This CDR3 comprises 15 residues. Trimming shortened V by 3 bases and J by 4 bases, and 16 bases separated the two germline ends. The CDR3 DNA follows: TGTGCCAGCTCACCTTCCAAAGGGGCCTTATACGAGCAGTACTTC. Translating gives CASSPSKGALYEQYF.

This sequence joins TRBV30 and TRBJ2-7; D is ambiguous. The length of the CDR3 is 13 residues. V dropped 1 base and J dropped 4 bases, with 11 bases sitting between them. The germline V gene encodes CDR1 GTSNPN and CDR2 SVGIG (reference sequence). CDR3 in DNA: TGTGCCTGGAGTGGAGACTTGAGTTACGAGCAGTACTTC. It yields the protein CAWSGDLSYEQYF.

This clone has a single count. The chain employs TRBV28 and TRBJ1-4, with 9 bases aligning to TRBD1. V was clipped by 5 bases and J by 7 bases; unmatched bases: 5. CDR1 is MDHEN and CDR2 is SYDVKM in the germline V gene. The CDR3 extends over 14 amino acids. Written as DNA, the CDR3 is TGTGCCAGCAGTGTACAGGGGGCTGGTGAAAAACTGTTTTTT. Translated: CASSVQGAGEKLFF.